The present entry profiles one T cell receptor beta chain with its context. Its matching antigen is unknown. A second PCR of about 6 to 12 cycles used a sample-barcoded 5' primer and a J-beta primer mix. TCRdb analysed the 5' RACE reads with MiXCR anew, one entry per CDR3 protein. The table records roughly 1,300,000 distinct CDR3 sequences, 59% of them present only once. The V gene lost 3 bases and the J gene lost 1 base, with 6 bases spanning the gap. Germline V gene data show CDR1 as SGHVS and CDR2 as FNYEAQ. The CDR3 extends over 14 amino acids. This specimen comes from a study of blood T cells in healthy people across ages. Overall study results and limits: Both naive CD4+ cell counts and diversity were greater in long-lived donors than in aged donors. Per million T cells, the diversity of TCR beta decreased roughly linearly as age advanced. It was not possible, with unsorted PBMCs, to conclusively compare naive and antigen-experienced cells.

Material for sequencing was blood. The sequence came from a man between 18 and 35 years old in good health. V and J are TRBV7-6 and TRBJ2-2, with D uncertain. The CDR3 DNA reads as TGTGCCAGCAGCTTTATCCTGAACACCGGGGAGCTGTTTTTT. Protein product: CASSFILNTGELFF.